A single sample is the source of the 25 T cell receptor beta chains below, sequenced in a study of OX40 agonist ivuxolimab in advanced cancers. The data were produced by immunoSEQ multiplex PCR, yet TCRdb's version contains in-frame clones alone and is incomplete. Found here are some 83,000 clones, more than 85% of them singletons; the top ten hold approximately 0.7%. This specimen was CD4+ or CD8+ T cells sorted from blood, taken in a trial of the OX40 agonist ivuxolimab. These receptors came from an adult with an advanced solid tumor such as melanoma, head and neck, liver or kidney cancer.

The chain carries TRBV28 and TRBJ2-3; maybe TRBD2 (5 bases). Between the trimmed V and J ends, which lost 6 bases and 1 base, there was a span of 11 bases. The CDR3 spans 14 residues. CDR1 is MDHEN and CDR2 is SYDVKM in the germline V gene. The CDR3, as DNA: TGTGCCAGCAGCTTGAGGGCCCGCACAGATACGCAGTATTTT. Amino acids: CASSLRARTDTQYF.

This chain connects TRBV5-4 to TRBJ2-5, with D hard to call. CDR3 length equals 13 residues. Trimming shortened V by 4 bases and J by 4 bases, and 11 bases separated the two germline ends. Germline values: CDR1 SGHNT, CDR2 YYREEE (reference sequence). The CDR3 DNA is TGTGCCAGCAGCACGAACGTTCGAGAGACCCAGTACTTC. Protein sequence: CASSTNVRETQYF.

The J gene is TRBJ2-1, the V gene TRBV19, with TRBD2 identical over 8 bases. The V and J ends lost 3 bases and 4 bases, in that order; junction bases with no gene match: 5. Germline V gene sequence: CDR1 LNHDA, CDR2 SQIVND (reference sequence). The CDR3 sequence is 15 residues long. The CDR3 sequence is CASSIGASGYNEQFF. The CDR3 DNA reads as TGTGCCAGTAGTATTGGCGCTAGCGGGTACAATGAGCAGTTCTTC.

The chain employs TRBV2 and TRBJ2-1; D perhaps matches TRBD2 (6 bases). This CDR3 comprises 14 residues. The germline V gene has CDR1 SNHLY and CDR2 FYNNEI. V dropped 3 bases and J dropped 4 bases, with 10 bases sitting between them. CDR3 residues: CASSDWGTYNEQFF. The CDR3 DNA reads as TGTGCCAGCAGTGATTGGGGGACTTACAATGAGCAGTTCTTC.

This CDR3 reads CATSRLTSGTTDTQYF. DNA of the CDR3: TGTGCCACCAGCCGATTGACTAGCGGGACCACAGATACGCAGTATTTT. The rearrangement links TRBV15 to TRBJ2-3; 11 bases fit TRBD2. Germline CDR1 is LNHNV and CDR2 is YYDKDF (reference sequence). The CDR3 extends over 16 amino acids. V shed 5 bases and J 2 bases; nucleotides not matched to a gene: 6.

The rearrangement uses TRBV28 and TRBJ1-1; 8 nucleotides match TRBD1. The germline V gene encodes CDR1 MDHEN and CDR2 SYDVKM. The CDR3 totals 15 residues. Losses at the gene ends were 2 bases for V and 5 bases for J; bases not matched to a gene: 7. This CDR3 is CASSLRRTGRTEAFF. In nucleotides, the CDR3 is TGTGCCAGCAGTTTAAGGCGGACAGGGCGGACTGAAGCTTTCTTT.

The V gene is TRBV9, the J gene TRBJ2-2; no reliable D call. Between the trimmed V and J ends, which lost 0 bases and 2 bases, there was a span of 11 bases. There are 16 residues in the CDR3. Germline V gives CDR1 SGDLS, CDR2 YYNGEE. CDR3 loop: CASSVGGSRNTGELFF. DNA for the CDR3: TGTGCCAGCAGCGTAGGTGGTAGCCGTAACACCGGGGAGCTGTTTTTT.

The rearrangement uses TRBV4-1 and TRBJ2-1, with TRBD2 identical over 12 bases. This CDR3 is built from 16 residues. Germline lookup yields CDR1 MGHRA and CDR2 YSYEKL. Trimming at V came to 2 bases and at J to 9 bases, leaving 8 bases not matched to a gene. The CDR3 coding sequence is TGCGCCAGCAGCCAATTGCTAGCGGGAGGGCCGCGTGAGCAGTTCTTC. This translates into CASSQLLAGGPREQFF.

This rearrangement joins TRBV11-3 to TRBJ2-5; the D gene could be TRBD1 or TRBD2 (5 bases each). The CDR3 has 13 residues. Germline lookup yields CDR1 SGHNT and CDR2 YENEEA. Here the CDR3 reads CTCIRGDQETQYF. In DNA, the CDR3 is TGTACCTGTATACGAGGGGACCAAGAGACCCAGTACTTC.

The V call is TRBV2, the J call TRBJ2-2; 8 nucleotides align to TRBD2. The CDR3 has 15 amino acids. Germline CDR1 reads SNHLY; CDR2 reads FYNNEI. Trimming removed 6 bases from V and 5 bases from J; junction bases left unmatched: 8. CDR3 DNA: TGTGCCAGCAGGTTACTTACTAGCGGTACCGGGGAGCTGTTTTTT. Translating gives CASRLLTSGTGELFF.

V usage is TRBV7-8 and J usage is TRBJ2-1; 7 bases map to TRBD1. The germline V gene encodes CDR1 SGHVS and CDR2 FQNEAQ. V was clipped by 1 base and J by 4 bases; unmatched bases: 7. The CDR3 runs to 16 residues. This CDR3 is CASSLGRTGVYNEQFF. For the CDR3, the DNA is TGTGCCAGCAGCTTAGGTAGGACAGGAGTTTACAATGAGCAGTTCTTC.

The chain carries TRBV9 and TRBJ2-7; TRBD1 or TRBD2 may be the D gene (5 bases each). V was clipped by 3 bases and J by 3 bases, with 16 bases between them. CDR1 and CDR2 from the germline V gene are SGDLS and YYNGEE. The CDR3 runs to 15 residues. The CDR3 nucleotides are TGTGCCAGCAGCGCCCGGGACGGATCCTACTACGAGCAGTACTTC. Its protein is CASSARDGSYYEQYF.

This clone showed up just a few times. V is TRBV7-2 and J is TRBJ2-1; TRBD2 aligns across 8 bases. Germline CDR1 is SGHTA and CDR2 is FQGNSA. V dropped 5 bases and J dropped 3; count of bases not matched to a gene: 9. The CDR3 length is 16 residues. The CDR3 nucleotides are TGTGCCAGCAGCGAGCAAGCGGGAGTTAGCTACAATGAGCAGTTCTTC. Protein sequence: CASSEQAGVSYNEQFF.

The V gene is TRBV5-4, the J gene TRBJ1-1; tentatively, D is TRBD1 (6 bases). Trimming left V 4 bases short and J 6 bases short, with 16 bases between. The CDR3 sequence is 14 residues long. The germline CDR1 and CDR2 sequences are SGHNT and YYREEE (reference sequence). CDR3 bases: TGTGCCAGCAGCAGCAAAAACAGGGTCCCTGAAGCTTTCTTT. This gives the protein CASSSKNRVPEAFF.

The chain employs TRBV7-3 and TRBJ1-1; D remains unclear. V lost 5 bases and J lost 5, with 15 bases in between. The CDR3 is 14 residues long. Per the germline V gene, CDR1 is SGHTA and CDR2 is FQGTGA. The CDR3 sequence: CASSARIGETEAFF. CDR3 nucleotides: TGTGCCAGCAGCGCCAGGATCGGGGAAACTGAAGCTTTCTTT.

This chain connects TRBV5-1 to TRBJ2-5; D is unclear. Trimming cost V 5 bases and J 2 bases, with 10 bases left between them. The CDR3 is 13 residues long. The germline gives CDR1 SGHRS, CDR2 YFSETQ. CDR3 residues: CASSFLPQETQYF. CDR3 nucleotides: TGCGCCAGCAGTTTCCTTCCTCAAGAGACCCAGTACTTC.

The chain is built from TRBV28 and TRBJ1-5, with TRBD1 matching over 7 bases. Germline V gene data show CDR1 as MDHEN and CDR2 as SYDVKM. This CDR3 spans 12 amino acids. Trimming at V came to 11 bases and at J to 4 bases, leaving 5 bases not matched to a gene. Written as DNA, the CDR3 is TGTGCCGCCAGGGGGTTAAATCAGCCCCAGCATTTT. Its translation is CAARGLNQPQHF.

CDR3 DNA: TGTGCCAGCAGTTTCGAGATTCAGCCCCAGCATTTT. This sequence encodes CASSFEIQPQHF. V and J are TRBV28 and TRBJ1-5; no clear D. Trimming stripped 3 bases from V and 6 bases from J, with 6 bases between. CDR3 length equals 12 residues. Looked up from germline, CDR1 is MDHEN and CDR2 is SYDVKM.

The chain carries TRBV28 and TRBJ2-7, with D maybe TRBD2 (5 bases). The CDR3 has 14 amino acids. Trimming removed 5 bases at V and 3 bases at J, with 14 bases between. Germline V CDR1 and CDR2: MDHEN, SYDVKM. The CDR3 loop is CASSSGIFLYEQYF. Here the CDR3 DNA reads TGTGCCAGCAGTAGCGGTATATTCCTCTACGAGCAGTACTTC.

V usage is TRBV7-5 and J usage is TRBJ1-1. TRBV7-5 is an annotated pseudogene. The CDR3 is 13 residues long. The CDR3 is CARVREGNTEAFF. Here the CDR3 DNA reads TGTGCCAGAGTGCGAGAAGGGAACACTGAAGCTTTCTTT.

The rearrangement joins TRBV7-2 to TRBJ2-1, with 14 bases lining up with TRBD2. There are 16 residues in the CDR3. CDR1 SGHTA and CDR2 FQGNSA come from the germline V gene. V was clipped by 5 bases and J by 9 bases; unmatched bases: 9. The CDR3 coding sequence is TGTGCCAGCAGCATCGGACTAGCGGGAGGCCGGGGTGAGCAGTTCTTC. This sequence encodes CASSIGLAGGRGEQFF.

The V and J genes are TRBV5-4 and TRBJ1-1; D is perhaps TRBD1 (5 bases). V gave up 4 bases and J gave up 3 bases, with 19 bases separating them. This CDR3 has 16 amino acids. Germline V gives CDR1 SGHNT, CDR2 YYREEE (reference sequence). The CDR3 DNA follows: TGTGCCAGCAGCGACCCTTCCCAGTGGGGGGACACTGAAGCTTTCTTT. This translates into CASSDPSQWGDTEAFF.

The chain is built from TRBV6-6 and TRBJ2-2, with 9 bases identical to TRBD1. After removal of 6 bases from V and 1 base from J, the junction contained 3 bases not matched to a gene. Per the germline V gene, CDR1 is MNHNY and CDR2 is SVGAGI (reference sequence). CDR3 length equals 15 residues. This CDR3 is CASSPDRGNTGELFF. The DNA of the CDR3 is TGTGCCAGCAGCCCGGACAGGGGGAACACCGGGGAGCTGTTTTTT.

DNA of the CDR3: TGTGCCAGTAGTTCTGGGGGTTCGTACTACAATGAGCAGTTCTTC. Encoded protein: CASSSGGSYYNEQFF. The chain recombines TRBV19 with TRBJ2-1, with D perhaps given as TRBD1 or TRBD2 (5 bases each). The germline CDR1 and CDR2 sequences are LNHDA and SQIVND (reference sequence). The CDR3 runs 15 residues. Trimming took off 5 bases at V and 3 bases at J, with 14 bases between the two ends. Variable domain in full (rest from reference TRBV19 and TRBJ2-1): DGGITQSPKYLFRKEGQNVTLSCEQNLNHDAMYWYRQDPGQGLRLIYYSQIVNDFQKGDIAEGYSVSREKKESFPLTVTSAQKNPTAFYLCASSSGGSYYNEQFFGPGTRLTVL.

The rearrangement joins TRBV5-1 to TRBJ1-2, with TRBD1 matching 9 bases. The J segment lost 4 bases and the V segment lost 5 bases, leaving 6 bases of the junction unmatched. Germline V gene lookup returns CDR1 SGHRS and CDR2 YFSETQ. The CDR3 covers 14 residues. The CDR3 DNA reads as TGCGCCAGCAGTATGACAGGGGGAAGCTATGGCTACACCTTC. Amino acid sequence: CASSMTGGSYGYTF.